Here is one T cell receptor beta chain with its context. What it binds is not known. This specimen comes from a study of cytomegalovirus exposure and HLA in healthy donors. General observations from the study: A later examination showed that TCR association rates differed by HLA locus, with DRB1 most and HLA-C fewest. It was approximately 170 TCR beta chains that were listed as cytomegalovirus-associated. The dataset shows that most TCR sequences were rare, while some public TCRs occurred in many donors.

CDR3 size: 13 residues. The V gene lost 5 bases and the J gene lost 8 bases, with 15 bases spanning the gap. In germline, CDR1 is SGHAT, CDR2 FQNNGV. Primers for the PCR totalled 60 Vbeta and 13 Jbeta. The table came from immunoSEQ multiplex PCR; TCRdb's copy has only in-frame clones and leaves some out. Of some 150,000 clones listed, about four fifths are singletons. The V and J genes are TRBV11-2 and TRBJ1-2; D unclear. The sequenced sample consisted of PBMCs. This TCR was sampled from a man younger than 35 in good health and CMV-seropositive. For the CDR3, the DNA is TGTGCCAGCAGCAACCGGGAGTTGGGGGGCTACACCTTC. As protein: CASSNRELGGYTF. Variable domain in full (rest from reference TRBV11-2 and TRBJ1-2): EAGVAQSPRYKIIEKRQSVAFWCNPISGHATLYWYQQILGQGPKLLIQFQNNGVVDDSQLPKDRFSAERLKGVDSTLKIQPAKLEDSAVYLCASSNRELGGYTFGSGTRLTVV.